This entry lists 26 T cell receptor beta chains sequenced from one sample in a study of shared clonotypes between healthy human individuals. Clones were sequenced by immunoSEQ multiplex PCR, and TCRdb holds only the in-frame ones, with some missing. This table holds about 640,000 clones, approximately 79% found once. The sequenced material came from memory CD4+ T cells sorted from blood. Noted subset: CD45RA-negative fraction. The receptors here all came from a woman in her 30s in good health.

The CDR3: CASSPTGQGDQPQHF. The CDR3 DNA reads as TGTGCCAGCAGTCCTACCGGACAGGGCGATCAGCCCCAGCATTTT. J is TRBJ1-5 and V is TRBV28; 8 bases map to TRBD1. Germline trimming cut 5 bases from V and 5 bases from J; bases unmatched to any gene: 8. CDR1 MDHEN and CDR2 SYDVKM come from the germline V gene. The CDR3 extends over 15 amino acids. Drawing the rest from reference TRBV28 and TRBJ1-5, the complete variable domain is DVKVTQSSRYLVKRTGEKVFLECVQDMDHENMFWYRQDPGLGLRLIYFSYDVKMKEKGDIPEGYSVSREKKERFSLILESASTNQTSMYLCASSPTGQGDQPQHFGDGTRLSIL.

V usage is TRBV11-1 and J usage is TRBJ2-1; no reliable D call. The CDR3 loop spans 14 amino acids. CDR1 is SGHAT, CDR2 FQDESV, per germline (reference sequence). Trimming stripped 0 bases from V and 10 bases from J, with 13 bases between. CDR3 residues: CASSLAPTSGEQFF. CDR3 bases: TGTGCCAGCAGCTTAGCGCCGACGAGTGGAGAGCAGTTCTTC.

J is TRBJ1-3 and V is TRBV19; no definite D call. The length of the CDR3 is 17 residues. V was pared by 8 bases and J by 4 bases, with 24 bases between. Germline values: CDR1 LNHDA, CDR2 SQIVND (reference sequence). The CDR3 region has the DNA TGTGCCAGTCGGAATCCCCAGATAGCCGGGTCCGGAAACACCATATATTTT. Its protein product is CASRNPQIAGSGNTIYF. Full variable domain (remainder filled in from reference TRBV19 and TRBJ1-3): DGGITQSPKYLFRKEGQNVTLSCEQNLNHDAMYWYRQDPGQGLRLIYYSQIVNDFQKGDIAEGYSVSREKKESFPLTVTSAQKNPTAFYLCASRNPQIAGSGNTIYFGEGSWLTVV.

J is TRBJ2-7 and V is TRBV11-2; no firm D call. The germline V gene has CDR1 SGHAT and CDR2 FQNNGV. The CDR3 spans 15 residues. The V end was cut by 2 bases, the J end by 4 bases, with 15 bases between. CDR3: CASSLFSAGPYEQYF. The CDR3 nucleotides are TGTGCCAGCAGCTTATTCTCGGCAGGTCCGTACGAGCAGTACTTC.

The chain is built from TRBV19 and TRBJ1-4; D might be TRBD1 (5 bases). The CDR3 spans 14 residues. Germline CDR1 LNHDA, CDR2 SQIVND (reference sequence). Deletions cut 5 bases from V and 5 bases from J, with 12 bases between. For the CDR3, the DNA is TGTGCCAGTAGTGTACAGGTGCAAAATGAAAAACTGTTTTTT. This sequence encodes CASSVQVQNEKLFF.

The rearrangement uses TRBV11-2 and TRBJ2-1, with D possibly matching TRBD2 (6 bases). This CDR3 spans 15 amino acids. Germline lookup yields CDR1 SGHAT and CDR2 FQNNGV. V was pared by 2 bases and J by 7 bases, with 15 bases between. CDR3 nucleotide sequence: TGTGCCAGCAGCTTATCCGACGCGGCGGGGAATGAGCAGTTCTTC. Translation gives CASSLSDAAGNEQFF.

The chain links TRBV2 to TRBJ1-2; no reliable D call. CDR3 length equals 14 residues. CDR1 is SNHLY and CDR2 is FYNNEI in the germline V gene. V lost 5 bases to trimming and J lost 2 bases, with 12 bases between them. CDR3 DNA sequence: TGTGCCAGCAGTCCCAATGCCTTCAACTATGGCTACACCTTC. It yields the protein CASSPNAFNYGYTF.

The genes are TRBV5-1 and TRBJ2-3; TRBD2 matches 7 bases. Looked up from germline, CDR1 is SGHRS and CDR2 is YFSETQ. The CDR3 runs to 16 residues. V lost 4 bases and J lost 4; bases outside the gene matches: 12. In DNA, the CDR3 is TGCGCCAGCAGCCCCTACTTAGCGGGTTTGTCAGATACGCAGTATTTT. Translated: CASSPYLAGLSDTQYF.

The chain combines TRBV5-1 with TRBJ1-1; 7 bases are shared with TRBD1. CDR1 and CDR2 from the germline V gene are SGHRS and YFSETQ. J gave up 3 bases and V 4 bases, and 6 bases lay outside the gene matches. The CDR3 is made up of 14 amino acids. In nucleotides, the CDR3 is TGCGCCAGCAGCGCTGCCGGGACAGACACTGAAGCTTTCTTT. Translation: CASSAAGTDTEAFF.

This sequence joins TRBV6-1 and TRBJ1-5; no clear D. V lost 8 bases, J lost 2 bases, and 16 bases lay in between. The CDR3 sequence is 15 residues long. Germline values: CDR1 MNHNS, CDR2 SASEGT. The CDR3 coding sequence is TGTGCCAGCCATACTATGATGCTGGGCAATCAGCCCCAGCATTTT. It translates to CASHTMMLGNQPQHF.

Many counts were recorded for this clone. The rearrangement links TRBV19 to TRBJ1-3, with D perhaps TRBD1 (5 bases). CDR1 is LNHDA and CDR2 is SQIVND in the germline V gene (reference sequence). The CDR3 covers 16 residues. Trimming shortened V by 0 bases and J by 3 bases, and 12 bases separated the two germline ends. CDR3 protein: CASSIDVTGLGNTIYF. CDR3 bases: TGTGCCAGTAGTATAGACGTCACGGGGCTTGGAAACACCATATATTTT.

The chain combines TRBV18 with TRBJ1-5, with 9 bases fitting TRBD1. CDR3 size: 16 residues. Germline V gene lookup returns CDR1 KGHSH and CDR2 LQKENI. Trimming removed 1 base from V and 4 bases from J; junction bases left unmatched: 5. The CDR3 region has the DNA TGTGCCAGCTCACCACGGGACAGGGCCCTAAATCAGCCCCAGCATTTT. Its translation: CASSPRDRALNQPQHF.

This chain links TRBV1 with TRBJ1-2; TRBD1 is taken as the D call from the table, unchecked against the DNA. TRBV1 is a listed pseudogene. This CDR3 is built from 18 residues. CDR3 in DNA: TGCACCAGCAGCCAAGAGTTCCCCCGGACAGGGGGATTGAATGGCTACACCTTC. Amino acids: CTSSQEFPRTGGLNGYTF.

The genes are TRBV7-9 and TRBJ1-5; no definite D call. V was cut by 4 bases and J by 2 bases, with 6 bases left in between. This CDR3 spans 13 amino acids. Germline V lookup: CDR1 SEHNR, CDR2 FQNEAQ (reference sequence). The CDR3 sequence is CASSSSGNQPQHF. The CDR3 region has the DNA TGTGCCAGCAGCTCGTCAGGCAATCAGCCCCAGCATTTT.

This clone was seen just once. This chain joins TRBV11-2 and TRBJ1-1; TRBD1 aligns across 8 bases. Looked up from germline, CDR1 is SGHAT and CDR2 is FQNNGV. The CDR3 consists of 15 residues. V gave up 4 bases and J gave up 0 bases; unmatched junction bases: 4. In DNA form, the CDR3 reads TGTGCCAGCAGCTCTGGACAGGGTTTGAACACTGAAGCTTTCTTT. It yields the protein CASSSGQGLNTEAFF.

This clone was seen just once. The chain combines TRBV27 with TRBJ2-7, with a possible D match to TRBD1 (6 bases). CDR1 and CDR2 from the germline V gene are MNHEY and SMNVEV (reference sequence). This CDR3 is built from 14 residues. V was pared by 6 bases and J by 2 bases, with 14 bases between. CDR3 residues: CASSFGQRPYEQYF. The CDR3 bases are TGTGCCAGCAGCTTCGGACAGAGGCCCTACGAGCAGTACTTC.

The chain combines TRBV13 with TRBJ2-7, with D maybe TRBD1 (5 bases). Germline CDR1 PRHDT, CDR2 FYEKMQ (reference sequence). V lost 3 bases and J 6 bases, leaving 12 bases between the germline ends. The CDR3 runs 13 residues. CDR3 coding DNA: TGTGCCAGCAGCTTGGGAAGGGGAAGCGAGCAGTACTTC. Translated, it gives CASSLGRGSEQYF.

V is TRBV28 and J is TRBJ2-1, with 7 bases identical to TRBD1. CDR3 length: 16 amino acids. V gave up 6 bases and J gave up 0 bases; unmatched junction bases: 8. Germline CDR1 reads MDHEN; CDR2 reads SYDVKM. DNA of the CDR3: TGTGCCAGCAGGCCCCAGACAGGGCGCTCCTACAATGAGCAGTTCTTC. It translates to CASRPQTGRSYNEQFF.

The V and J genes are TRBV11-2 and TRBJ2-1; tentatively, D is TRBD2 (6 bases). CDR1 SGHAT and CDR2 FQNNGV come from the germline V gene. The CDR3 is 16 residues long. Trimming removed 0 bases from V and 8 bases from J, with 17 bases in between. This CDR3 reads CASSLDGGTYRYEQFF. The CDR3, as DNA: TGTGCCAGCAGCTTAGATGGCGGGACTTATAGGTATGAGCAGTTCTTC.

This clone was detected once. V and J are TRBV10-1 and TRBJ1-4; D possibly corresponds to TRBD1 (5 bases). The CDR3 spans 13 residues. The V gene's germline CDR1 is WNHNN and CDR2 SYGVQD (reference sequence). Between the trimmed V and J ends, which lost 6 bases and 6 bases, there was a span of 11 bases. The CDR3 DNA reads TGCGCCAGCAGCCTCACGGGGGATGAAAAACTGTTTTTT. Its translation: CASSLTGDEKLFF.

This chain connects TRBV30 to TRBJ2-1; 8 positions match TRBD2. This CDR3 has 15 amino acids. Germline V gives CDR1 GTSNPN, CDR2 SVGIG (reference sequence). With V trimmed by 2 bases and J by 5 bases, 8 bases remained unmatched. The CDR3 sequence: CAWSPSGSFNNEQFF. Written as DNA, the CDR3 is TGTGCCTGGAGTCCGAGCGGGAGTTTCAACAATGAGCAGTTCTTC. The full variable domain, its missing parts supplied by reference TRBV30 and TRBJ2-1, is SQTIHQWPATLVQPVGSPLSLECTVEGTSNPNLYWYRQAAGRGLQLLFYSVGIGQISSEVPQNLSASRPQDRQFILSSKKLLLSDSGFYLCAWSPSGSFNNEQFFGPGTRLTVL.

The chain employs TRBV28 and TRBJ1-3; TRBD1 matches at 8 bases. In germline, CDR1 is MDHEN, CDR2 SYDVKM. CDR3 length: 16 amino acids. The trim removed 8 bases at V and 2 bases at J, leaving 11 bases unmatched. The CDR3 DNA is TGTGCCAGCCGCGTTCCAGTGACAGGGGCTGGAAACACCATATATTTT. It is translated as CASRVPVTGAGNTIYF.

This chain uses TRBV30 with TRBJ2-7; 11 nucleotides align to TRBD2. The CDR3 is 13 amino acids. Germline V gene lookup returns CDR1 GTSNPN and CDR2 SVGIG (reference sequence). Losses at the gene ends were 2 bases for V and 3 bases for J; bases not matched to a gene: 0. CDR3 nucleotide sequence: TGTGCCTGGAGTCTAGCGGGAGGCTACGAGCAGTACTTC. It translates to CAWSLAGGYEQYF.

This rearrangement joins TRBV7-6 to TRBJ1-3, with 8 nucleotides matching TRBD1. Looked up from germline, CDR1 is SGHVS and CDR2 is FNYEAQ. The J segment lost 3 bases and the V segment lost 1 base, leaving 11 bases of the junction unmatched. The CDR3 covers 18 residues. In DNA form, the CDR3 reads TGTGCCAGCAGCTTAGGCAGGGGGCCTGGTAATAATGGAAACACCATATATTTT. Amino acids: CASSLGRGPGNNGNTIYF.

This chain joins TRBV19 and TRBJ2-7, with 10 bases lining up with TRBD1. The CDR3 length is 15 residues. V lost 2 bases, J lost 4 bases, and 5 bases stayed unmatched. From germline, CDR1 is LNHDA and CDR2 SQIVND (reference sequence). CDR3 nucleotide sequence: TGTGCCAGTAGTATATGGGGACAGGGGACGTACGAGCAGTACTTC. This sequence encodes CASSIWGQGTYEQYF.

The sample holds a few counts of this clone. This sequence joins TRBV6-1 and TRBJ2-1, with D perhaps matching TRBD2 (5 bases). The CDR3 has 15 amino acids. V gave up 8 bases and J gave up 1 base, with 15 bases separating them. CDR1 and CDR2 (germline): MNHNS, SASEGT. The CDR3 sequence: CASGLTRQSYNEQFF. The CDR3 DNA is TGTGCCAGCGGACTCACCCGCCAATCCTACAATGAGCAGTTCTTC.